The 24 T cell receptor beta chains listed next were all sequenced from one sample in a study of blood T cell repertoires in COVID-19. Repertoires were generated with immunoSEQ multiplex PCR, while TCRdb's copy carries only in-frame clones and drops some. The repertoire includes about 140,000 clones, around 89% of them detected once, and roughly 9.6% sits in the top ten. Input material: peripheral blood. These TCRs come from a woman of 80 years or more with acute or convalescent COVID-19.

This clone was detected only once. Its ends do not fully match the called genes, so a read error is possible. The V gene is TRBV2, the J gene TRBJ1-5; perhaps TRBD1 as D (6 bases). Germline loops: CDR1 SNHLY, CDR2 FYNNEI. The CDR3 is 13 amino acids. CDR3 in DNA: TGTGCCAGCACTGAACAGGGAAATCAGCCCCAGCATTTT. It codes for CASTEQGNQPQHF.

The chain links TRBV6-6 to TRBJ2-5, with D tentatively TRBD2 (7 bases). V lost 6 bases and J 5 bases, leaving 19 bases between the germline ends. The CDR3 spans 15 residues. CDR1 and CDR2 from the germline V gene are MNHNY and SVGAGI (reference sequence). CDR3 DNA sequence: TGTGCCAGCAGCCCCGGCGGAACGGGGGGCGAGACCCAGTACTTC. Translating it yields CASSPGGTGGETQYF.

This clone has a handful of counts. CDR3: CASSRGQNFEKLFF. Here the CDR3 DNA reads TGCGCCAGCAGCCGGGGACAGAATTTCGAAAAACTGTTTTTT. The rearrangement uses TRBV5-1 and TRBJ1-4; 7 positions match TRBD1. The CDR3 extends over 14 amino acids. Per the germline V gene, CDR1 is SGHRS and CDR2 is YFSETQ. Trimming cost V 4 bases and J 8 bases; bases outside gene matches: 8.

This chain links TRBV5-1 with TRBJ2-4, with a weak D call TRBD1 (5 bases). Germline V lookup: CDR1 SGHRS, CDR2 YFSETQ. The CDR3 extends over 14 amino acids. V lost 4 bases, J lost 0 bases, and 8 bases lay in between. Here the CDR3 reads CASSAGIAKNIQYF. The CDR3 DNA follows: TGCGCCAGCAGCGCAGGGATAGCCAAAAACATTCAGTACTTC.

The chain employs TRBV21-1 and TRBJ2-2; the D call in the table, TRBD1, was not verified against the DNA. TRBV21-1 constitutes a pseudogene. The CDR3 sequence is 14 residues long. The CDR3 nucleotides are TGTGCCAGCAGCGGCACAGGGGGTCACGGGGAGCTGTTTTTT. Its protein is CASSGTGGHGELFF.

This rearrangement joins TRBV7-9 to TRBJ1-1; 10 bases map to TRBD1. Germline CDR1 is SEHNR and CDR2 is FQNEAQ (reference sequence). V shed 5 bases, J shed 3 bases, and the junction held 3 bases outside the gene matches. This CDR3 comprises 14 residues. CDR3 region: CASSPGQGYTEAFF. In nucleotides, the CDR3 is TGTGCCAGCAGCCCGGGACAGGGGTACACTGAAGCTTTCTTT.

CDR3 DNA sequence: TGTGCCAGCAGCTTAACGGGTACTAACTATGGCTACACCTTC. Residues: CASSLTGTNYGYTF. The chain carries TRBV7-2 and TRBJ1-2, with D uncertain. The V gene's germline CDR1 is SGHTA and CDR2 FQGNSA. Deletions cut 2 bases from V and 0 bases from J, with 7 bases between. The CDR3 has 14 amino acids.

The chain recombines TRBV11-1 with TRBJ2-3, with D uncertain. V was trimmed by 4 bases and J by 2 bases, leaving 16 bases between them. The CDR3 contains 16 residues. The V gene's germline CDR1 is SGHAT and CDR2 FQDESV (reference sequence). The CDR3 region is CASSSRKAADTDTQYF. CDR3 nucleotides: TGTGCCAGCAGCTCCCGTAAGGCGGCGGACACAGATACGCAGTATTTT.

The chain has TRBV5-1 and TRBJ1-1, with TRBD1 as a possible D gene (5 bases). V gave up 3 bases and J gave up 1 base, with 16 bases separating them. Germline V gives CDR1 SGHRS, CDR2 YFSETQ. CDR3 length equals 16 residues. The CDR3 DNA reads TGCGCCAGCAGCTGGCAGGGCAGCCCGACGAACACTGAAGCTTTCTTT. It yields the protein CASSWQGSPTNTEAFF.

The V and J genes are TRBV7-9 and TRBJ1-2; the match to TRBD1 covers 7 bases. Germline CDR1 reads SEHNR; CDR2 reads FQNEAQ (reference sequence). CDR3 length: 12 residues. Trimming removed 5 bases from V and 8 bases from J; junction bases left unmatched: 5. The CDR3 spells CASSRDRVGYTF. Here the CDR3 DNA reads TGTGCCAGCAGCAGAGACAGGGTCGGCTACACCTTC.

The chain recombines TRBV13 with TRBJ1-2; D is perhaps TRBD1 (6 bases). Per germline, CDR1 PRHDT and CDR2 FYEKMQ (reference sequence). V gave up 7 bases and J gave up 8 bases, with 20 bases separating them. The CDR3 consists of 14 residues. The CDR3 coding sequence is TGTGCCAGCACCCCCCGGGGGGGGGCGAGGGGCTACACCTTC. This gives the protein CASTPRGGARGYTF.

The chain links TRBV10-2 to TRBJ2-3, with D possibly matching TRBD2 (6 bases). Germline loops: CDR1 WSHSY, CDR2 SAAADI. Trimming removed 4 bases at V and 1 base at J, with 15 bases between. The CDR3 runs to 16 residues. CDR3 sequence reads: CASSGDFKTGTDTQYF. The DNA of the CDR3 is TGCGCCAGCAGTGGGGACTTCAAGACGGGCACAGATACGCAGTATTTT.

Comment on this clone: This sample includes further DNA sequences coding for the same CDR3. The V call is TRBV2, the J call TRBJ1-1; a weak D match, TRBD1 (5 bases). V lost 3 bases to trimming and J lost 1 base, with 9 bases between them. Germline V lookup: CDR1 SNHLY, CDR2 FYNNEI. This CDR3 is 14 amino acids long. CDR3 loop: CASSESRGNTEAFF. The DNA for the CDR3 is TGTGCCAGCAGTGAGTCAAGGGGGAACACTGAAGCTTTCTTT.

The CDR3 protein is CAIRSGGTDNEQFF. In DNA form, the CDR3 reads TGTGCCATCCGAAGCGGGGGGACTGACAATGAGCAGTTCTTC. The chain joins TRBV10-3 to TRBJ2-1, with 9 bases matching TRBD2. The germline V gene has CDR1 ENHRY and CDR2 SYGVKD. The CDR3 is made up of 14 amino acids. J lost 5 bases, V lost 8 bases, and 7 bases had no gene match.

This chain uses TRBV27 with TRBJ1-2, with D possibly being TRBD1 (6 bases). CDR1 is MNHEY, CDR2 SMNVEV, per germline (reference sequence). V was pared by 5 bases and J by 4 bases, with 14 bases between. The CDR3 length is 14 residues. The CDR3 bases are TGTGCCAGCAGTCTGAGGGGGAACCTCTATGGCTACACCTTC. This translates into CASSLRGNLYGYTF.

This clone was counted a single time. The chain carries TRBV7-9 and TRBJ2-7; 8 bases align to TRBD2. The trim removed 6 bases at V and 3 bases at J, leaving 7 bases unmatched. This CDR3 comprises 14 residues. CDR1 and CDR2 (germline): SEHNR, FQNEAQ (reference sequence). DNA of the CDR3: TGTGCCAGCAGACCCTCGGGGGGGAGCTACGAGCAGTACTTC. Its translation: CASRPSGGSYEQYF.

This chain joins TRBV11-3 and TRBJ2-3, with 8 bases aligning to TRBD2. The CDR3 has 15 residues. Trimming took 4 bases from V and 0 from J; bases not matched to a gene: 3. Germline V gene sequence: CDR1 SGHNT, CDR2 YENEEA. The CDR3 DNA sequence: TGTGCCAGCAGCTCCGGGGGGGAGAGCACAGATACGCAGTATTTT. Its protein is CASSSGGESTDTQYF.

The V call is TRBV6-2 or TRBV6-3, the J call TRBJ1-5; 7 bases are a match to TRBD1. Germline values: CDR1 MNHEY, CDR2 SVGEGT. This CDR3 is built from 15 residues. With 1 base clipped from V and 9 bases from J, the junction kept 9 bases outside the gene matches. In DNA form, the CDR3 reads TGTGCCAGCAGTTACTTGTCGACAGGGTCATGGCCCCAGCATTTT. It specifies CASSYLSTGSWPQHF.

The chain recombines TRBV27 with TRBJ1-2; 7 bases fit TRBD1. In germline, CDR1 is MNHEY, CDR2 SMNVEV (reference sequence). The J segment lost 6 bases and the V segment lost 3 bases, leaving 16 bases of the junction unmatched. This CDR3 region has 17 residues. CDR3 nucleotide sequence: TGTGCCAGCAGTTTCCTACCAATAACGGACAGGACCAATGGCTACACCTTC. Protein product: CASSFLPITDRTNGYTF.

The gene calls are TRBV10-3 and TRBJ1-6, with TRBD1 as a possible D gene (6 bases). The V end lost 7 bases, the J end lost 11 bases, and 15 bases lay between the germline ends. CDR3 length: 13 amino acids. Germline lookup yields CDR1 ENHRY and CDR2 SYGVKD. CDR3 sequence (DNA): TGTGCCATCAACAGGGCCTTGGGGGCACCCCTCCACTTT. Its translation: CAINRALGAPLHF.

The rearrangement links TRBV10-3 to TRBJ1-2; 7 bases are shared with TRBD1. Germline CDR1 is ENHRY and CDR2 is SYGVKD. The CDR3 has 13 amino acids. The J segment lost 7 bases and the V segment lost 5 bases, leaving 7 bases of the junction unmatched. CDR3 sequence: CAISPTGAFGYTF. The DNA of the CDR3 is TGTGCCATCAGTCCTACAGGGGCCTTTGGCTACACCTTC.

The chain uses TRBV4-2 and TRBJ1-4, with TRBD1 matching over 8 bases. The J segment lost 7 bases and the V segment lost 1 base, leaving 5 bases of the junction unmatched. Germline V gene lookup returns CDR1 LGHNA and CDR2 YNFKEQ. The CDR3 has 15 amino acids. Written as DNA, the CDR3 is TGTGCCAGCAGCCAAGGACAGGGGCTTGGTGAAAAACTGTTTTTT. Residues: CASSQGQGLGEKLFF.

This chain uses TRBV9 with TRBJ1-1, with D perhaps TRBD1 (5 bases). The V end lost 0 bases, the J end lost 6 bases, and 15 bases lay between the germline ends. The CDR3 length is 15 residues. Germline V gives CDR1 SGDLS, CDR2 YYNGEE. CDR3 DNA: TGTGCCAGCAGCGTAGCTGCGTGGGGCTCGGCTGAAGCTTTCTTT. It codes for CASSVAAWGSAEAFF.

This sequence joins TRBV5-1 and TRBJ2-7, with D possibly matching TRBD1 (6 bases). The germline V gene encodes CDR1 SGHRS and CDR2 YFSETQ. Trimming took 4 bases from V and 3 from J, leaving 20 bases between them. This CDR3 contains 16 residues. CDR3 region: CASSLQGTPYLYEQYF. For the CDR3, the DNA is TGCGCCAGCAGCCTGCAGGGGACCCCATACCTCTACGAGCAGTACTTC.